This T cell receptor beta chain was obtained from a study of CD8+ T cells in alopecia areata. RNA was extracted and reverse transcribed into cDNA as the sequencing template. Repertoires were generated with immunoSEQ multiplex PCR, while TCRdb's copy carries only in-frame clones and drops some. The table has under 85,000 clones, roughly 44% seen once. Study findings and constraints: Affected lesional scalp, above all in alopecia totalis/universalis, was more clonal than normal scalp. With patients, TCR sharing proved less clear than in mice, a difference possibly related to HLA.

About this clone: Its antigen is not known.

The CDR3 totals 11 residues. V lost 3 bases, J lost 15 bases, and 15 bases lay in between. The germline CDR1 and CDR2 sequences are SQVTM and ANQGSEA. Lesional scalp punch biopsies and peripheral blood were collected from alopecia areata patients. This clonotype was obtained from a human donor with alopecia areata. The material was CD8+ T cells sorted from blood, obtained at week 0. This chain links TRBV29-1 with TRBJ2-1; D not resolved. CDR3 amino acids: CSVEGNATGFF. In nucleotides, the CDR3 is TGCAGCGTTGAGGGGAATGCCACGGGGTTCTTC.